This T cell receptor (beta chain) was identified in a study of read filtering for tumor transcriptome and immune sequencing. Overall study context: Revised staging placed eight or nine patients in R-ISS I, 15 to 20 in II, more than 5 in III. TCR-mapped reads were about 4.05 to 10.27 million with IR-seq versus about 85 to 1,300 with RNA-seq.

The library was built from 400 ng RNA with molecular barcoded adaptors for alpha/delta and beta/gamma chains. TCRdb called the reads again in MiXCR, with one record for every CDR3 protein. The repertoire holds about 90,000 distinct CDR3 sequences, with 9% to 15% as singletons. Bone marrow was sampled from every patient at the time of active disease. This TCR was sampled from a donor aged 40 or over with multiple myeloma. Source material: a population of CD138-negative cells sorted from bone marrow.

The CDR3 sequence: CSATATDTQYF. The CDR3 nucleotides read TGCAGTGCCACCGCCACAGATACGCAGTATTTT. The chain uses TRBV20-1 and TRBJ2-3; D unresolved. The CDR3 covers 11 residues. Trimming removed 6 bases at V and 2 bases at J, with 6 bases between. The germline V gene has CDR1 DFQATT and CDR2 SNEGSKA (reference sequence).